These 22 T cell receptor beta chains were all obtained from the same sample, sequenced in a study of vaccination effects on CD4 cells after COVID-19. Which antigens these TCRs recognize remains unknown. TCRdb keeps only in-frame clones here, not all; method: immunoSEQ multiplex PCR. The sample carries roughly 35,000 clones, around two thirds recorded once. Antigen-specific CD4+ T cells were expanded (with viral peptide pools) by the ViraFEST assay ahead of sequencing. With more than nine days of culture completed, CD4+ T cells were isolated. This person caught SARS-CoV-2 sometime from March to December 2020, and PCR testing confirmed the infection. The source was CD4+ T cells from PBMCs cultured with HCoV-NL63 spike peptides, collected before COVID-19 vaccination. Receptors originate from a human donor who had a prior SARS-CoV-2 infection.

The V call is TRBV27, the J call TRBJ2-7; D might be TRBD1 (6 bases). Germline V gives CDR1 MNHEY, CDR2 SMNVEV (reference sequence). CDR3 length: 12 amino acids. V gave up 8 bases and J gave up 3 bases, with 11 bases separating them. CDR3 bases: TGTGCCAGCGGCCTCAGGGGCTACGAGCAGTACTTC. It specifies CASGLRGYEQYF.

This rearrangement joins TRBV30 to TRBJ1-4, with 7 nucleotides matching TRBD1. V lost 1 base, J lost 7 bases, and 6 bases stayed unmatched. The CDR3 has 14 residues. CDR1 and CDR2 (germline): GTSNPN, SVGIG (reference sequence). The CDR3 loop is CAWSGQGGGEKLFF. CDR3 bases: TGTGCCTGGAGTGGACAGGGCGGTGGTGAAAAACTGTTTTTT.

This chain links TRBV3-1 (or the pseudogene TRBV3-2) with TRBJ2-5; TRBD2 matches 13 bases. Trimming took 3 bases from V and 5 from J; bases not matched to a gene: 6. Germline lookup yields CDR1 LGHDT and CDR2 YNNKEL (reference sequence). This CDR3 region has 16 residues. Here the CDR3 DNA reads TGTGCCAGCAGCCACGGACTAGCGGGAGCCGGTGAGACCCAGTACTTC. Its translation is CASSHGLAGAGETQYF.

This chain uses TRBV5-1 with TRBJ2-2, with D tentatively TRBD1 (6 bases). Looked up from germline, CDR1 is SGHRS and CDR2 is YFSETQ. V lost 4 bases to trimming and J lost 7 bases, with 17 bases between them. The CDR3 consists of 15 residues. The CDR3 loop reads CASSPQGSVGGELFF. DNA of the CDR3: TGCGCCAGCAGCCCACAGGGTTCGGTAGGCGGGGAGCTGTTTTTT. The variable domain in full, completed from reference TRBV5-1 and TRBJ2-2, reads KAGVTQTPRYLIKTRGQQVTLSCSPISGHRSVSWYQQTPGQGLQFLFEYFSETQRNKGNFPGRFSGRQFSNSRSEMNVSTLELGDSALYLCASSPQGSVGGELFFGEGSRLTVL.

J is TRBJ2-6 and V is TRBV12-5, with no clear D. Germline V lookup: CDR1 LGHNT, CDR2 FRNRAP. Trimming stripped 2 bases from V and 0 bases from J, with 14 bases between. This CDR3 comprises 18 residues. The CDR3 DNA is TGTGCTAGTGGTTTGCGTAGGATCGGGCGCTCTGGGGCCAACGTCCTGACTTTC. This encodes CASGLRRIGRSGANVLTF.

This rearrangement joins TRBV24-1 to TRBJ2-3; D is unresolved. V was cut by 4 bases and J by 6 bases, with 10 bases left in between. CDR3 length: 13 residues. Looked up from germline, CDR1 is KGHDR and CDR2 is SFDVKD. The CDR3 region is CATSDPLVDTQYF. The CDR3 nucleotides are TGTGCCACCAGTGACCCCCTAGTTGATACGCAGTATTTT.

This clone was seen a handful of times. The CDR3 DNA sequence: TGTGCCAGCTCACCGGGACTAGCGGAATATACGCAGTATTTT. Residues: CASSPGLAEYTQYF. The V call is TRBV18, the J call TRBJ2-3; 11 nucleotides line up with TRBD2. This CDR3 spans 14 amino acids. Losses at the gene ends were 3 bases for V and 7 bases for J; bases not matched to a gene: 3. The germline CDR1 and CDR2 sequences are KGHSH and LQKENI.

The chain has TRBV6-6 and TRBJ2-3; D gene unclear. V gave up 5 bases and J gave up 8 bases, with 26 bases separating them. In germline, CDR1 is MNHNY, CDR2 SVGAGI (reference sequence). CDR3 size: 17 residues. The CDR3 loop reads CASSPPIVGEAVGTQYF. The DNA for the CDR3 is TGTGCCAGCAGTCCCCCGATTGTAGGAGAGGCGGTCGGTACGCAGTATTTT.

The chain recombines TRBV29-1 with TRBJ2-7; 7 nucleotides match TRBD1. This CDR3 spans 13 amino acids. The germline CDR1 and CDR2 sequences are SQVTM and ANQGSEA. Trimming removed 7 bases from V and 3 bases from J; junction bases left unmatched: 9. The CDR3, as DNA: TGCAGCGCGACAAGAACAGGGGACTACGAGCAGTACTTC. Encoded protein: CSATRTGDYEQYF.

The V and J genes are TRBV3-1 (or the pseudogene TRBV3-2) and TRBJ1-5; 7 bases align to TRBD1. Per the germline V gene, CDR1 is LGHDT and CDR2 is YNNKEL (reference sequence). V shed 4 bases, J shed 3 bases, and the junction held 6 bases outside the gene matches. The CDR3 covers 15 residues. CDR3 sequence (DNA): TGTGCCAGCAGCCGCGGACAGGTCCTCAATCAGCCCCAGCATTTT. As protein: CASSRGQVLNQPQHF.

The CDR3 DNA sequence: TGTGCCAGCAGCTTGCGAATTCGGGCTGAGCGGAACTATGGCTACACCTTC. Its protein product is CASSLRIRAERNYGYTF. The rearrangement links TRBV5-5 to TRBJ1-2, with unresolved D. The ends were cut back, 1 base at V and 2 bases at J, with 18 bases in the middle. CDR3 length equals 17 residues. CDR1 is SGHKS, CDR2 YYEKEE, per germline (reference sequence).

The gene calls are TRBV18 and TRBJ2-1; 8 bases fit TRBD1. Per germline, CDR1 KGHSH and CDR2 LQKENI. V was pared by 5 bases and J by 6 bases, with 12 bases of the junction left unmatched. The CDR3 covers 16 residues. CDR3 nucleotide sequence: TGTGCCAGCTCAATAGAATGGCAGGGGGCGAGCAATGAGCAGTTCTTC. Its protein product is CASSIEWQGASNEQFF.

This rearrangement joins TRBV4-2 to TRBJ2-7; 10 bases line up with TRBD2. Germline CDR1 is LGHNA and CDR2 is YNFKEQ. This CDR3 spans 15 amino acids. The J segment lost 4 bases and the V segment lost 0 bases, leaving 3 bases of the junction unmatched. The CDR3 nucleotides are TGTGCCAGCAGCCAAGAAGCGGGGGGGCCTTACGAGCAGTACTTC. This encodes CASSQEAGGPYEQYF.

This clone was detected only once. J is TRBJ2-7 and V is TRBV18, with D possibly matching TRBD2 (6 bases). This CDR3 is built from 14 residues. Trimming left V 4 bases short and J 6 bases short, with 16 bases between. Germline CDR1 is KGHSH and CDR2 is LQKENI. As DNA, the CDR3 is TGTGCCAGCTCACAACTAGCCGGGCGGGGCGAGCAGTACTTC. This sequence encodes CASSQLAGRGEQYF.

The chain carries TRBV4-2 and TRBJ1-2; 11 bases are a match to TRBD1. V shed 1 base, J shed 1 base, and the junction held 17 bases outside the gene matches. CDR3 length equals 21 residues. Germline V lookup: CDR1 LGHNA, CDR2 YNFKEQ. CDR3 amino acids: CASSQVGGGTGQGAINYGYTF. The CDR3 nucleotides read TGTGCCAGCAGCCAAGTGGGGGGAGGTACTGGACAGGGGGCAATTAACTATGGCTACACCTTC.

The CDR3 region has the DNA TGCGCCAGCAGCCTAGTAGACAGGGAGGGTGAGCAGTTCTTC. Translating it yields CASSLVDREGEQFF. The chain carries TRBV5-1 and TRBJ2-1, with D perhaps being TRBD1 or TRBD2 (7 bases each). The CDR3 totals 14 residues. V lost 4 bases, J lost 9 bases, and 17 bases lay in between. The germline V gene encodes CDR1 SGHRS and CDR2 YFSETQ.

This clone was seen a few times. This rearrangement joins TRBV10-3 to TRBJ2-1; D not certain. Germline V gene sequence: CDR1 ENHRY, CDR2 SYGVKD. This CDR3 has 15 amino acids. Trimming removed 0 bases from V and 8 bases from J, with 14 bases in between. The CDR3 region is CAISESLSRSYEQFF. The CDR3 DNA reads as TGTGCCATCAGTGAGTCTCTCTCTCGATCGTATGAGCAGTTCTTC.

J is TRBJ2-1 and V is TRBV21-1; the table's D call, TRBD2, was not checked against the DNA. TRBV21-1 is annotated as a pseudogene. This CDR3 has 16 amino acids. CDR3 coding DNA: TGTGCCAGCAGCAATTCTGGCGGGGGGGGCTGGAAAAAGCAGTTCTTC. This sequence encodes CASSNSGGGGWKKQFF.

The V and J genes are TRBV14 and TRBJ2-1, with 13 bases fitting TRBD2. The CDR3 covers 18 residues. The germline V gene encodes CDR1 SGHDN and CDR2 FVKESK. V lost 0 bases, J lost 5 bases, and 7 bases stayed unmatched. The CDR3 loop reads CASSQDLTSGRVNNEQFF. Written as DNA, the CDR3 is TGTGCCAGCAGCCAAGATTTAACTAGCGGGAGGGTGAACAATGAGCAGTTCTTC. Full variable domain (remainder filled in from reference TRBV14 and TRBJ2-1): EAGVTQFPSHSVIEKGQTVTLRCDPISGHDNLYWYRRVMGKEIKFLLHFVKESKQDESGMPNNRFLAERTGGTYSTLKVQPAELEDSGVYFCASSQDLTSGRVNNEQFFGPGTRLTVL.

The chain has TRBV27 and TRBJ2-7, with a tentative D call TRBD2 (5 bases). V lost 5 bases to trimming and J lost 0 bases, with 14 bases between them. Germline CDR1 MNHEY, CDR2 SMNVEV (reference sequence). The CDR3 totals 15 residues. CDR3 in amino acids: CASSPSPGSSYEQYF. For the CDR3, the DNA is TGTGCCAGCAGTCCTTCCCCGGGGAGCTCCTACGAGCAGTACTTC.

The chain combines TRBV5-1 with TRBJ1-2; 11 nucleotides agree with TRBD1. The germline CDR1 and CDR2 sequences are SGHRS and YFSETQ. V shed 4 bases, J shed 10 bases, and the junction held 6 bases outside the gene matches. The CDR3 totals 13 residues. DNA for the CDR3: TGCGCCAGCAGCCCGGACAGGGGGCGCGACTACACCTTC. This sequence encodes CASSPDRGRDYTF.

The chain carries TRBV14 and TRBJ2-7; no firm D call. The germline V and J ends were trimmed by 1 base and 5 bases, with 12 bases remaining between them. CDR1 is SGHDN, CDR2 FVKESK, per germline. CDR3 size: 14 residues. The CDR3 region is CASSQGVYAHEQYF. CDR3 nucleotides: TGTGCCAGCAGCCAAGGAGTTTACGCCCACGAGCAGTACTTC.